This T cell receptor beta chain stems from a study of T cell repertoires in cytomegalovirus infection. As for the study in general: Public TCR beta signatures provided an indication of both CMV infection and a matching HLA type.

CDR3 size: 13 residues. Germline assignment: CDR1 SEHNR and CDR2 FQNEAQ (reference sequence). Trimming removed 1 base at V and 2 bases at J, with 6 bases between. TCRdb reanalysed the reads using MiXCR and keeps one entry per CDR3 protein. The repertoire has some 700,000 distinct CDR3 sequences, less than 40% of them found once; the top ten carry under 3.5%. This clonotype turned up a few times. Its antigen is not identified. Study-wide findings and caveats: Of the TCR beta families, the public ones yielded a cumulative frequency that identified carriers of CMV plus the relevant HLA. The study found HLA-C-restricted CMV-specific TCR beta clonotypes dominating the ex vivo response.

The sample comprised PBMCs. This clonotype was obtained from a human donor in good health (CMV status not recorded). Some clones in this sample may be carry-over from other donors' samples. This chain uses TRBV7-9 with TRBJ2-7; D unclear. The DNA of the CDR3 is TGTGCCAGCAGCTTAGACTTTACCTACGAGCAGTACTTC. This codes for CASSLDFTYEQYF.